These 21 T cell receptor beta chains were all obtained from the same sample, sequenced in a study of monozygotic twins with cystic fibrosis. Sequencing was performed with immunoSEQ multiplex PCR; in TCRdb, only in-frame clones are kept and a portion is missing. The sample records 4,000 to 5,000 clones, roughly 97% being singletons. The sequenced material came from blood. The receptor source for this set is a boy aged 2-15 years with cystic fibrosis.

The chain is built from TRBV18 and TRBJ1-5; D unresolved. The CDR3 is made up of 13 amino acids. V was trimmed by 3 bases and J by 0 bases, leaving 3 bases between them. Germline-derived CDR1 and CDR2 are KGHSH and LQKENI. The CDR3 sequence: CASSPASNQPQHF. The CDR3 coding sequence is TGTGCCAGCTCACCGGCTAGCAATCAGCCCCAGCATTTT. The whole variable domain, filled in from reference TRBV18 and TRBJ1-5, reads NAGVMQNPRHLVRRRGQEARLRCSPMKGHSHVYWYRQLPEEGLKFMVYLQKENIIDESGMPKERFSAEFPKEGPSILRIQQVVRGDSAAYFCASSPASNQPQHFGDGTRLSIL.

This clone occurred once. V gene TRBV7-2 combines with J gene TRBJ2-2; TRBD1 is a possible D gene (6 bases). CDR1 and CDR2 from the germline V gene are SGHTA and FQGNSA. The CDR3 sequence is 15 residues long. Trimming took 5 bases from V and 1 from J, leaving 11 bases between them. The CDR3 here is CASSDKGQNTGELFF. CDR3 sequence (DNA): TGTGCCAGCAGCGACAAGGGACAGAACACCGGGGAGCTGTTTTTT.

The chain recombines TRBV7-2 with TRBJ2-2; D tentatively fits TRBD1 or TRBD2 (5 bases each). The V end was cut by 5 bases, the J end by 5 bases, with 15 bases between. Germline CDR1 and CDR2: SGHTA and FQGNSA. The CDR3 extends over 15 amino acids. The CDR3 reads CASSPPLGGTGELFF. Here the CDR3 DNA reads TGTGCCAGCAGCCCACCGCTTGGGGGTACCGGGGAGCTGTTTTTT.

V and J are TRBV2 and TRBJ1-4, with D possibly TRBD1 on 5 matching bases. With 6 bases removed from V and 2 bases from J, the gap between germline ends came to 7 bases. This CDR3 is built from 13 residues. Germline lookup yields CDR1 SNHLY and CDR2 FYNNEI. The CDR3, as DNA: TGTGCCAGCAGCGCAGGGACTAATGAAAAACTGTTTTTT. This codes for CASSAGTNEKLFF.

This clone was observed once. V and J are TRBV6-1 and TRBJ1-2; 9 nucleotides agree with TRBD1. This CDR3 has 15 residues. The trim removed 10 bases at V and 1 base at J, leaving 10 bases unmatched. Per germline, CDR1 MNHNS and CDR2 SASEGT. The CDR3 loop is CATAQMTGGNYGYTF. In DNA, the CDR3 is TGTGCCACCGCCCAGATGACAGGGGGTAACTATGGCTACACCTTC.

This chain connects TRBV30 to TRBJ1-2; D may be TRBD1 (6 bases). CDR3 length: 14 amino acids. Germline V gene lookup returns CDR1 GTSNPN and CDR2 SVGIG (reference sequence). Trimming removed 0 bases from V and 5 bases from J, with 13 bases in between. For the CDR3, the DNA is TGTGCCTGGAGTGTCGCCGGGGGCGGGTATGGCTACACCTTC. This encodes CAWSVAGGGYGYTF.

The gene calls are TRBV4-3 and TRBJ1-1, with D unclear. Trimming pared 1 base from V and 8 bases from J, leaving 17 bases between. The CDR3 is made up of 15 amino acids. Germline loops: CDR1 LGHNA, CDR2 YSLEER. The CDR3 DNA is TGCGCCAGCAGCCAAGTAGGTGGGGAGAGTTTCGAAGCTTTCTTT. It specifies CASSQVGGESFEAFF.

The CDR3 DNA reads TGTGCCAGTAGTTTTTCGTGGGGGGCCACAGATACGCAGTATTTT. It is translated as CASSFSWGATDTQYF. The rearrangement links TRBV19 to TRBJ2-3; D could derive from TRBD1 or TRBD2 (6 bases each). Trimming took 5 bases from V and 2 from J, leaving 14 bases between them. This CDR3 is 15 amino acids long. Per the germline V gene, CDR1 is LNHDA and CDR2 is SQIVND (reference sequence).

The chain is built from TRBV11-2 and TRBJ1-6; no definite D call. The CDR3 is 13 amino acids. Trimming took 0 bases from V and 10 from J, leaving 7 bases between them. CDR1 is SGHAT, CDR2 FQNNGV, per germline. This CDR3 reads CASSLDRSSPLHF. The CDR3 DNA reads as TGTGCCAGCAGCTTAGATCGGTCGTCACCCCTCCACTTT.

This chain connects TRBV19 to TRBJ1-3; the match to TRBD1 covers 7 bases. The CDR3 loop spans 14 amino acids. The germline gives CDR1 LNHDA, CDR2 SQIVND (reference sequence). J was trimmed by 4 bases and V by 5 bases; bases with no gene match: 5. For the CDR3, the DNA is TGTGCCAGTAGTCTCGGGACAGAGGGAAACACCATATATTTT. It translates to CASSLGTEGNTIYF.

The chain uses TRBV5-1 and TRBJ2-7; weak D call: TRBD1 (6 bases). Trimming stripped 4 bases from V and 1 base from J, with 12 bases between. The germline gives CDR1 SGHRS, CDR2 YFSETQ. The CDR3 runs to 14 residues. CDR3 in amino acids: CASSPDSASYEQYF. Here the CDR3 DNA reads TGCGCCAGCAGCCCGGACAGTGCGTCCTACGAGCAGTACTTC.

This clone showed up just once. The V and J genes are TRBV30 and TRBJ2-3; 8 bases align to TRBD2. J lost 2 bases, V lost 3 bases, and 4 bases had no gene match. Germline loops: CDR1 GTSNPN, CDR2 SVGIG (reference sequence). The CDR3 length is 14 residues. This CDR3 reads CAWSLAGYTDTQYF. The CDR3 nucleotides read TGTGCCTGGAGCTTAGCGGGGTACACAGATACGCAGTATTTT.

This clone was detected only once. The CDR3 sequence is CASSPRQTSNTGELFF. The CDR3 DNA is TGTGCCAGCAGCCCAAGACAGACCTCGAACACCGGGGAGCTGTTTTTT. The chain is built from TRBV7-9 and TRBJ2-2; weak D call: TRBD1 (5 bases). Germline V gene lookup returns CDR1 SEHNR and CDR2 FQNEAQ (reference sequence). Trimming took 5 bases from V and 0 from J, leaving 13 bases between them. CDR3 length: 16 residues.

This chain uses TRBV6-4 with TRBJ2-1, with no clear D. Germline CDR1 is MRHNA and CDR2 is SNTAGT. Trimming took off 4 bases at V and 9 bases at J, with 16 bases between the two ends. The CDR3 consists of 14 residues. Here the CDR3 reads CASSAVVAYREQFF. The CDR3 DNA reads TGTGCCAGCAGTGCGGTAGTGGCATACCGTGAGCAGTTCTTC.

The V and J genes are TRBV2 and TRBJ1-2; D remains ambiguous. Germline loops: CDR1 SNHLY, CDR2 FYNNEI. The CDR3 consists of 13 residues. V shed 3 bases and J shed 3 bases, with 8 bases lying between them. CDR3 sequence: CASSDRPDYGYTF. Here the CDR3 DNA reads TGTGCCAGCAGTGACAGACCAGACTATGGCTACACCTTC.

The rearrangement uses TRBV9 and TRBJ2-6; no firm D call. The CDR3 is 13 amino acids. The V end was cut by 2 bases, the J end by 4 bases, with 4 bases between. Germline CDR1 reads SGDLS; CDR2 reads YYNGEE. CDR3 in amino acids: CASSVDGANVLTF. DNA for the CDR3: TGTGCCAGCAGCGTCGACGGGGCCAACGTCCTGACTTTC.

The V gene is TRBV10-3, the J gene TRBJ2-2, with D perhaps TRBD2 (6 bases). There are 12 residues in the CDR3. V lost 11 bases to trimming and J lost 1 base, with 8 bases between them. The germline gives CDR1 ENHRY, CDR2 SYGVKD. CDR3 bases: TGTGCCGTGCGGGGGAACACCGGGGAGCTGTTTTTT. Protein product: CAVRGNTGELFF.

The V call is TRBV12-5, the J call TRBJ2-7; a possible D gene is TRBD2 (7 bases). The V gene's germline CDR1 is LGHNT and CDR2 FRNRAP. This CDR3 has 15 residues. The V end was cut by 2 bases, the J end by 6 bases, with 17 bases between. The CDR3 DNA reads as TGTGCTAGTGGTTTGTCCCTTACAGGGAGGGCCGAGCAGTACGTC. It encodes CASGLSLTGRAEQYV.

This chain links TRBV29-1 with TRBJ2-7; TRBD1 agrees at 9 bases. Trimming removed 7 bases from V and 5 bases from J; junction bases left unmatched: 3. CDR1 and CDR2 (germline): SQVTM, ANQGSEA. The CDR3 is 11 residues long. CDR3: CSAGTGNEQYV. CDR3 nucleotides: TGCAGCGCCGGGACAGGGAACGAGCAGTACGTC.

The chain has TRBV5-1 and TRBJ1-2; D is undetermined. Germline loops: CDR1 SGHRS, CDR2 YFSETQ. The CDR3 is 13 residues long. V was pared by 1 base and J by 8 bases, with 12 bases between. As DNA, the CDR3 is TGCGCCAGCAGCTTGTCGAATCAGCCCGGCTACACCTTC. Encoded protein: CASSLSNQPGYTF.

V is TRBV2 and J is TRBJ1-2, with 9 positions matching TRBD1. Looked up from germline, CDR1 is SNHLY and CDR2 is FYNNEI. With V trimmed by 5 bases and J by 3 bases, 7 bases remained unmatched. The CDR3 is 15 residues long. CDR3 nucleotide sequence: TGTGCCAGCAGTCGGGACAGGGAAGGGTACTATGGCTACACCTTC. Its protein product is CASSRDREGYYGYTF.